Sequencing of this TCR beta chain was carried out in a study of T cell responses to AZD1222 COVID-19 vaccine. The CDR3 loop spans 15 amino acids. V lost 2 bases and J lost 5; bases outside the gene matches: 2. Germline V lookup: CDR1 MDHEN, CDR2 SYDVKM. By share, this clone ranks as medium-sized. Other DNA sequences in the sample encode the same CDR3. The data were produced by immunoSEQ multiplex PCR, yet TCRdb's version contains in-frame clones alone and is incomplete. The profile shows about 53,000 clones, around 84% of them singletons. J is TRBJ2-1 and V is TRBV28, with 11 bases aligning to TRBD2. This specimen was peripheral blood, taken on day 0 of AZD1222 vaccination. This receptor was identified in an adult in good health. CDR3: CASSLGTSGDNEQFF. Here the CDR3 DNA reads TGTGCCAGCAGTTTAGGGACTAGCGGTGACAATGAGCAGTTCTTC.